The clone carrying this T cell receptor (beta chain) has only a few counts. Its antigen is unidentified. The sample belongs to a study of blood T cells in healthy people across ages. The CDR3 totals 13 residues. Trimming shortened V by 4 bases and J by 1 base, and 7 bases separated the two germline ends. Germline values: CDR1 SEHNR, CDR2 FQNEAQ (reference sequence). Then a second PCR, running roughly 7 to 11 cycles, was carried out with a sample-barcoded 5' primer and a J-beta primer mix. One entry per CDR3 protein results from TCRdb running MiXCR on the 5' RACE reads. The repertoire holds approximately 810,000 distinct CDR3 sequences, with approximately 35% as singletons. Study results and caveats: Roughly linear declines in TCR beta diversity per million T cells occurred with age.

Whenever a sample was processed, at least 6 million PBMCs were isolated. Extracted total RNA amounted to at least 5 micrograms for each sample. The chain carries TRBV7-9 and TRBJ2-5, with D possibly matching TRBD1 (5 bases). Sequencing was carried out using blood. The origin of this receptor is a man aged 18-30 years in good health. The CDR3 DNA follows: TGTGCCAGCAGCTGGACACTCCAAGAGACCCAGTACTTC. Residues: CASSWTLQETQYF.